The source of this TCR beta chain is a study of response to subunit inactivated influenza vaccine. General study results and limits: The authors suggested that few new T cells are recruited per seasonal influenza vaccination.

TCRdb fed the RT-PCR reads into MiXCR, producing one record per CDR3 protein. The sample lists hundreds of thousands of distinct CDR3 sequences; roughly 18% were seen once. About this clonotype itself: As yet, its antigen is unknown.

Trimming took 2 bases from V and 5 from J, leaving 19 bases between them. CDR1 is SGHRS, CDR2 YFSETQ, per germline. CDR3 length equals 16 residues. The specimen was PBMCs from blood, collected roughly 5 days after vaccination. This receptor was taken from a man aged 45 to 65 who received an inactivated influenza vaccine. The rearrangement uses TRBV5-1 and TRBJ2-5; D is possibly TRBD2 (6 bases). CDR3 sequence reads: CASSLVGGGDRETQYF. The DNA of the CDR3 is TGCGCCAGCAGCTTAGTAGGAGGAGGGGATCGGGAGACCCAGTACTTC.